The entry that follows covers one TCR beta chain sequence. What this receptor recognizes is not known. No much larger clone is present one base from it, and per-base qualities are unavailable. This entry is derived from a study of CD8 T cells in ankylosing spondylitis (dated by TCRdb to the late 2010s). About the study as a whole: The study profiled T cell receptor beta repertoires in healthy donors and ankylosing spondylitis patients to find disease-linked TCR variants. Peripheral blood was sampled, and synovial fluid was also collected from ankylosing spondylitis patients. The full study cohort was made up of about 25 ankylosing spondylitis patients and roughly 98 healthy donors.

Results the study describes overall, beyond this receptor: A CD8+ phenotype was shown by the disease-linked clones, which were found at relatively low frequencies in peripheral blood. The disease-linked clones were reported to be significantly enriched in matched synovial fluid samples from ankylosing spondylitis patients. Some motif variants were previously reported in synovial fluid and blood of reactive arthritis patients, suggesting common disease-initiation mechanisms. Blood from ankylosing spondylitis patients appeared to be characterized by a TCR beta motif composed of eight or nine highly homologous amino acid variants.

The CDR3 measures 13 amino acids from cysteine to phenylalanine. Of all the DNA, just the CDR3 is kept, 39 bases in frame from base 1. The germline V gene provides CDR1 MNHNS and CDR2 SASEGT. V gives up 4 bases and J gives up 8 bases, and the segment between their germline ends measures 12 bases. TCRdb records Illumina HiSeq 2500 as the sequencer. Quantitative 5'-RACE with molecular barcodes was used to prepare TCR beta libraries. In the authors' own workflow: A new computational method based on a probabilistic model of VDJ rearrangement was used to identify disease-linked TCR variants. TCRdb ran its own pipeline on the public reads, namely fastp trimming at Q25 and MiXCR clone calling, and kept in-frame beta chains. One record per CDR3 amino acid sequence lists the most common genes and DNA. These V and J calls derive from TCRdb rather than the authors' analysis. The sample profile shows 250,000 to 350,000 distinct CDR3 sequences; 8% of them were found once. The ten largest clones take up 14% to 15% of the sample.

Sequencing used blood, either unsorted or a sorted T cell fraction (not recorded which). The sequence came from a male donor with ankylosing spondylitis. The chain links TRBV6-1 with TRBJ1-3; possibly the D gene is TRBD1, per 6 matching bases. DNA sequence: TGTGCCAGCAGTGTCAACAGGGTTGACACCATATATTTT. Translation gives CASSVNRVDTIYF.